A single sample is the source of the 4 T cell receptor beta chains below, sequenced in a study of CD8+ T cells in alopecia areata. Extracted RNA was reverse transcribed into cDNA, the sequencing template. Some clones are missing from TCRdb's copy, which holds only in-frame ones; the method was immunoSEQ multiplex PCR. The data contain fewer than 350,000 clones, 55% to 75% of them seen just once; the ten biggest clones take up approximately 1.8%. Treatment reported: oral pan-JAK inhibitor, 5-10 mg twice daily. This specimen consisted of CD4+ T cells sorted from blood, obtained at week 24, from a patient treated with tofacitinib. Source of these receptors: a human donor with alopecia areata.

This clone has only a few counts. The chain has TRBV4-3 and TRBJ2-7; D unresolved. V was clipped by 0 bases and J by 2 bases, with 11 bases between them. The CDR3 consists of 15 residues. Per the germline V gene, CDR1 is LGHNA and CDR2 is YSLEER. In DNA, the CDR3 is TGCGCCAGCAGCCAAGATTTAGCCCTTGCCTACGAGCAGTACTTC. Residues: CASSQDLALAYEQYF.

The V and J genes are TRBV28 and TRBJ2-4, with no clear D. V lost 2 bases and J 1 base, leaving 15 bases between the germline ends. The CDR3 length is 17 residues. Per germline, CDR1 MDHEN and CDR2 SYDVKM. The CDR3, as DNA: TGTGCCAGCAGTTTAGGGGTCCTTAGTGTGGCCAAAAACATTCAGTACTTC. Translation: CASSLGVLSVAKNIQYF. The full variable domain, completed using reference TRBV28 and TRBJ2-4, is DVKVTQSSRYLVKRTGEKVFLECVQDMDHENMFWYRQDPGLGLRLIYFSYDVKMKEKGDIPEGYSVSREKKERFSLILESASTNQTSMYLCASSLGVLSVAKNIQYFGAGTRLSVL.

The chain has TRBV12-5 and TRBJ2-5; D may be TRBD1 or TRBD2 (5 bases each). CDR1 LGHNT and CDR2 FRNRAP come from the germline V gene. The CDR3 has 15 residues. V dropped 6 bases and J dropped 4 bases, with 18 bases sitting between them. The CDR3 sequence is CASGQNQGRGETQYF. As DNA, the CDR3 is TGTGCTAGTGGGCAAAATCAGGGACGGGGAGAGACCCAGTACTTC.

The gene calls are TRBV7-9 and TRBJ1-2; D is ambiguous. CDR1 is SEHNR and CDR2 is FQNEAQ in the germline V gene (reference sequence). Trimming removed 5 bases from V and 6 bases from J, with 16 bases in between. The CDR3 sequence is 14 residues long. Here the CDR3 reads CASSPGRRENGYTF. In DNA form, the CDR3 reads TGTGCCAGCAGCCCTGGGCGACGGGAGAATGGCTACACCTTC.